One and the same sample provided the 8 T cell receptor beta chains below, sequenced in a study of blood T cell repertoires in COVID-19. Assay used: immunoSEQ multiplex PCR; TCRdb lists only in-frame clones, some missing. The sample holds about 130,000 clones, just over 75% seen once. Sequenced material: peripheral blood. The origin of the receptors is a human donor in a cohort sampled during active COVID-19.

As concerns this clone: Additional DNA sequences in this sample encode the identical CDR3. The CDR3 is CASSLSDQPQHF. CDR3 sequence (DNA): TGTGCCAGCAGTTTATCGGATCAGCCCCAGCATTTT. The chain is built from TRBV12-3 or TRBV12-4 and TRBJ1-5; no clear D gene. V lost 2 bases to trimming and J lost 5 bases, with 4 bases between them. The CDR3 is 12 residues long.

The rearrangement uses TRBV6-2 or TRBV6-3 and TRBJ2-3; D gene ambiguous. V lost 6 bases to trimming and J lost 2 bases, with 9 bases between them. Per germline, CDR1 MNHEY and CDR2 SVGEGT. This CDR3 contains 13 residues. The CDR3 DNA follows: TGTGCCAGCAGCCTTCCTAACACAGATACGCAGTATTTT. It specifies CASSLPNTDTQYF.

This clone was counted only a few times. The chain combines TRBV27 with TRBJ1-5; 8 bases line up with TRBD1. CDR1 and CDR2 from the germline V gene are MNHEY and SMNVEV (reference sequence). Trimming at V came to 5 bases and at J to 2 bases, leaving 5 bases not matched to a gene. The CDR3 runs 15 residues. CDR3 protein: CASSRLGQGNQPQHF. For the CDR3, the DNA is TGTGCCAGCAGTCGGTTGGGACAGGGCAATCAGCCCCAGCATTTT.

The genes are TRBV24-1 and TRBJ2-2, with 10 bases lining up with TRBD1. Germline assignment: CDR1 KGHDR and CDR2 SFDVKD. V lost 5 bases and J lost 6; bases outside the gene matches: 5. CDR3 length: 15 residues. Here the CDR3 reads CATSGQGAPPGELFF. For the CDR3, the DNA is TGTGCCACCAGTGGACAGGGGGCGCCGCCCGGGGAGCTGTTTTTT.

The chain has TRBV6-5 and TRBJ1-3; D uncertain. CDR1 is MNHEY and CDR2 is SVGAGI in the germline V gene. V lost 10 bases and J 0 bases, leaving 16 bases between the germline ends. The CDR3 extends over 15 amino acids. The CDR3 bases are TGTGCCACCTCCAGAGGTCTTAGCTCTGGAAACACCATATATTTT. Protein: CATSRGLSSGNTIYF.

The DNA for the CDR3 is TGTGCCAGCAGCTTGGTTTTGGGCCTCTATGGCTACACCTTC. As protein: CASSLVLGLYGYTF. V and J are TRBV5-6 and TRBJ1-2, with no clear D. With 0 bases removed from V and 4 bases from J, the gap between germline ends came to 10 bases. The length of the CDR3 is 14 residues. The germline CDR1 and CDR2 sequences are SGHDT and YYEEEE.

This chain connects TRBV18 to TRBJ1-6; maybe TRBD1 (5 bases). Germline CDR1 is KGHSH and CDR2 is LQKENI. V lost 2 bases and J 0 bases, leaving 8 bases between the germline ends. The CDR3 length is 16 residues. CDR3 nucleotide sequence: TGTGCCAGCTCACCAGACAGAAGCTCCTATAATTCACCCCTCCACTTT. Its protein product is CASSPDRSSYNSPLHF. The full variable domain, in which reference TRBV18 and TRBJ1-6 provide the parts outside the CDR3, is NAGVMQNPRHLVRRRGQEARLRCSPMKGHSHVYWYRQLPEEGLKFMVYLQKENIIDESGMPKERFSAEFPKEGPSILRIQQVVRGDSAAYFCASSPDRSSYNSPLHFGNGTRLTVT.

CDR3 protein: CASSSLPGRDNYGYTF. The CDR3 DNA reads as TGTGCCAGCAGCTCCCTCCCAGGGCGAGATAACTATGGCTACACCTTC. The V call is TRBV5-5, the J call TRBJ1-2; D perhaps matches TRBD1 (5 bases). The CDR3 runs 16 residues. In germline, CDR1 is SGHKS, CDR2 YYEKEE (reference sequence). Trimming took off 3 bases at V and 1 base at J, with 16 bases between the two ends.